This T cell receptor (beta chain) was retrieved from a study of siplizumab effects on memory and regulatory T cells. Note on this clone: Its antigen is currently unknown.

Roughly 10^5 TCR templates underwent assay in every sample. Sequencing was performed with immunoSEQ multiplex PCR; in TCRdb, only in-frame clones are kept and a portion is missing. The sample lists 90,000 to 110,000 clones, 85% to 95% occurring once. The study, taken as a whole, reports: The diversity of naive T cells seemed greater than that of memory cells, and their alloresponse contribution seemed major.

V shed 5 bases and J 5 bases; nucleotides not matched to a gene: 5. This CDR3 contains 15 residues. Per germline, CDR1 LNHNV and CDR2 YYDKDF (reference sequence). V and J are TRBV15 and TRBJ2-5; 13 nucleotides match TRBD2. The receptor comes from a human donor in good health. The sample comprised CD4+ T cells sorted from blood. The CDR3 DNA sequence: TGTGCCACCAGCGGGACTAGCGGGATCCAGGAGACCCAGTACTTC. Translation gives CATSGTSGIQETQYF.